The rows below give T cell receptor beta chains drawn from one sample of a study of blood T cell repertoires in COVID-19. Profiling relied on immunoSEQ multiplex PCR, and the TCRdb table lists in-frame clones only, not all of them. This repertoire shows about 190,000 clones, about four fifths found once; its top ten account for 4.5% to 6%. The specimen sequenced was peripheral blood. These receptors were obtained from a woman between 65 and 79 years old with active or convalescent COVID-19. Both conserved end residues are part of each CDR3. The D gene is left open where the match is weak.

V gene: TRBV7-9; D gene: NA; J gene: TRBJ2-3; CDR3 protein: CASSPPSSWPTDTQYF
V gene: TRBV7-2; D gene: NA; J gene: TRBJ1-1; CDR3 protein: CASSLVRGVVQEKAFF
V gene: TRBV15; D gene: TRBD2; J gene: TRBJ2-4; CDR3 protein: CATSRGLAGEVAKNIQYF
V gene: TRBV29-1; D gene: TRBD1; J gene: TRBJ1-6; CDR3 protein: CSVVEGANSPLHF
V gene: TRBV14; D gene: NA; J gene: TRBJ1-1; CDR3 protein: CASSQDLGGWWGRAFF
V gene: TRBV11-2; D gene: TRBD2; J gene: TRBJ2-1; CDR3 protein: CASSLTSGREGEQFF
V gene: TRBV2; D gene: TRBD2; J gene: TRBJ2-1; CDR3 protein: CASFGRAISNEQFF
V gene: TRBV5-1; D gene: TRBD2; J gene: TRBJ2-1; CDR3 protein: CASSPSGLAGGRSYNEQFF
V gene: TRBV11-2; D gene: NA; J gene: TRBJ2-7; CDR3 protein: CASSLGPMYEQYF
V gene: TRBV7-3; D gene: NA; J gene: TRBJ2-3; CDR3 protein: CASSPGSTDTQYF
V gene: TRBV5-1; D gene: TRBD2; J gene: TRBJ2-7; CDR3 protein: CASSLTGTSGFSYEQYF
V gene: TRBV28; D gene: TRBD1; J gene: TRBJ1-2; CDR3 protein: CASSWGQNNYGYTF
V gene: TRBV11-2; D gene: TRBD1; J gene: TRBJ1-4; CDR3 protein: CASSLAGTAVLF
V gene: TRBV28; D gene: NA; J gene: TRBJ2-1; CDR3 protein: CASSPGGETYNEQFF
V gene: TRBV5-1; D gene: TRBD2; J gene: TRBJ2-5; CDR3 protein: CASSDGGYAETQYF
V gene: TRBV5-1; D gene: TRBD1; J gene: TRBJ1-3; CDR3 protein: CASSLGTGGPTISGNTIYF
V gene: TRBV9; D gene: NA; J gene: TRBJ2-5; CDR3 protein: CASSLRGHHLRETQYF
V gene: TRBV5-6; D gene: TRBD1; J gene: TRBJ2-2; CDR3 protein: CASSFGTGALIQNTGELFF
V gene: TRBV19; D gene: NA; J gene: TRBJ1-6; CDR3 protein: CASSVLSRKSPLHF
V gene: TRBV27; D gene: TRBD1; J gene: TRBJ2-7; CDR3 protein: CASSLVGTGDHEQYF
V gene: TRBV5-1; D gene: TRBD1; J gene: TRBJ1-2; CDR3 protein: CASRAADRVSNYGYTF
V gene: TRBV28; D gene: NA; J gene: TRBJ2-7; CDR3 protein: CATATGVTYEQYF
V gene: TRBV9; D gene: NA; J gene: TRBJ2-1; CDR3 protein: CASSVEGLSYNEQFF
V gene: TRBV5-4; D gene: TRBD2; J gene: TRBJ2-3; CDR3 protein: CASSASGSRTDTQYF
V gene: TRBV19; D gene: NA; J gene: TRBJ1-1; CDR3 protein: CASSMGRWGSEAFF
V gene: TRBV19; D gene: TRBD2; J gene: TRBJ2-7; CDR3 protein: CASSIGGAGKVNEQYF
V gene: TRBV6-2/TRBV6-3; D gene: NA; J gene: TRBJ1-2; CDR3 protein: CASSPTPDGGEGYTF
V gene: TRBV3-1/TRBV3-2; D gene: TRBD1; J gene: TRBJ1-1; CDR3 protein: CASSQGTGAAEAFF
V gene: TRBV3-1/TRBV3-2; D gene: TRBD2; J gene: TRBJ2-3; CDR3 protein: CASSQAGLAGDTQYF
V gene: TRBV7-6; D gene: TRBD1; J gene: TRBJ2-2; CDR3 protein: CASSLPLQGATEELFF
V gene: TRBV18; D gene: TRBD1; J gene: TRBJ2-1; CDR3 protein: CASSPTGTALLEQFF
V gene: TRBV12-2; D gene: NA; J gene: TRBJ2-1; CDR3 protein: CASRLVVPGRDNEQFF